These 5 T cell receptor beta chains were sequenced from one sample in a study of blood T cell repertoires in COVID-19. Assay: immunoSEQ multiplex PCR; the TCRdb copy retains only in-frame clones and omits some. Seen here are about 80,000 clones, more than 70% observed once, and the top ten hold about 16%. The specimen was peripheral blood. The source is a man between 65 and 80 years old with active or convalescent COVID-19.

The rearrangement uses TRBV27 and TRBJ1-1; 10 positions agree with TRBD1. The CDR3 is 16 amino acids. CDR1 and CDR2 from the germline V gene are MNHEY and SMNVEV (reference sequence). The J segment lost 10 bases and the V segment lost 4 bases, leaving 15 bases of the junction unmatched. This CDR3 is CASSSPVGTGAGGAFF. The DNA for the CDR3 is TGTGCCAGCAGTTCCCCGGTCGGGACAGGGGCCGGTGGAGCTTTCTTT.

This clone appeared a single time. The rearrangement uses TRBV4-1 and TRBJ2-1; 9 nucleotides match TRBD1. Germline CDR1 reads MGHRA; CDR2 reads YSYEKL. There are 17 residues in the CDR3. After removal of 2 bases from V and 7 bases from J, the junction contained 12 bases not matched to a gene. The CDR3 region has the DNA TGCGCCAGCAGCCAATTTGAGGGACAGGGTGTAAGAAATGAGCAGTTCTTC. It codes for CASSQFEGQGVRNEQFF.

The chain couples TRBV11-3 to TRBJ1-5; D uncertain. The germline gives CDR1 SGHNT, CDR2 YENEEA. The CDR3 has 15 residues. V was pared by 5 bases and J by 0 bases, with 11 bases between. CDR3 coding DNA: TGTGCCAGCAGCCAGACACCCTATAGCAATCAGCCCCAGCATTTT. Amino acids: CASSQTPYSNQPQHF.

This clone is judged medium-sized. The chain has TRBV6-5 and TRBJ1-1; D is unresolved. Germline lookup yields CDR1 MNHEY and CDR2 SVGAGI. Trimming stripped 6 bases from V and 2 bases from J, with 13 bases between. CDR3 length: 14 residues. The CDR3 DNA reads TGTGCCAGCAGCTTCCCCAGTCCTAACACTGAAGCTTTCTTT. Its translation is CASSFPSPNTEAFF.

The chain is built from TRBV7-9 and TRBJ2-1, with no clear D. The germline V and J ends were trimmed by 4 bases and 1 base, with 11 bases remaining between them. The germline V gene encodes CDR1 SEHNR and CDR2 FQNEAQ (reference sequence). This CDR3 region has 15 residues. The CDR3 region is CASSSLETSYNEQFF. CDR3 nucleotides: TGTGCCAGCAGCTCACTTGAGACTTCCTACAATGAGCAGTTCTTC.